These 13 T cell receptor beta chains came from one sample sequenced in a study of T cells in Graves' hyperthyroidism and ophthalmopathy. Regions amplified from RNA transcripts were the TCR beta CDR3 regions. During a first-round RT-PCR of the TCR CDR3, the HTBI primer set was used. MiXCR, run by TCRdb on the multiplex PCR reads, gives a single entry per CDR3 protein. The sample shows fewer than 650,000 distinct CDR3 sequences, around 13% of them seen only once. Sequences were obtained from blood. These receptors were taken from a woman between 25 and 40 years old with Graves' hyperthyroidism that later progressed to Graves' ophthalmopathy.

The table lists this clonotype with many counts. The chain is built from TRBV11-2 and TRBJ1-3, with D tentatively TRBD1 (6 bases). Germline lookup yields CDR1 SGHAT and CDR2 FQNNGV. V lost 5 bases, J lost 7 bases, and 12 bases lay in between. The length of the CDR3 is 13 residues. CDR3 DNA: TGTGCCAGCAGCGCGACAGGAAAGAACACCATATATTTT. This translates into CASSATGKNTIYF.

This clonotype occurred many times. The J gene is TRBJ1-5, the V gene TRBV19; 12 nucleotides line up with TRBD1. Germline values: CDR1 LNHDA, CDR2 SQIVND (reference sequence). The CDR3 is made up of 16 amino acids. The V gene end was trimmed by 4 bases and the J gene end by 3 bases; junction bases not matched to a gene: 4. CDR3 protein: CASSRGQGASNQPQHF. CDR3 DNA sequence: TGTGCCAGTAGTAGGGGACAGGGGGCGTCCAATCAGCCCCAGCATTTT. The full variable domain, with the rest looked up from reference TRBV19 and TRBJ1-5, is DGGITQSPKYLFRKEGQNVTLSCEQNLNHDAMYWYRQDPGQGLRLIYYSQIVNDFQKGDIAEGYSVSREKKESFPLTVTSAQKNPTAFYLCASSRGQGASNQPQHFGDGTRLSIL.

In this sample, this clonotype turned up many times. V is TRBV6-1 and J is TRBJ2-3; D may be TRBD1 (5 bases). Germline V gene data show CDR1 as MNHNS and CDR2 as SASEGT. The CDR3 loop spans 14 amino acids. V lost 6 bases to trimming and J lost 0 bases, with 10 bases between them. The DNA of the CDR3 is TGTGCCAGCAGGATAGGGGCTAGCACAGATACGCAGTATTTT. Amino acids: CASRIGASTDTQYF.

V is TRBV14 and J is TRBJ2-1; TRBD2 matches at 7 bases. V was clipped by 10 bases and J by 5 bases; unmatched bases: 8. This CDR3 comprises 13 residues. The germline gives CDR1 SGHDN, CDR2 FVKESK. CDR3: CANGREPNNEQFF. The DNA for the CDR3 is TGTGCCAACGGGCGGGAGCCCAACAATGAGCAGTTCTTC.

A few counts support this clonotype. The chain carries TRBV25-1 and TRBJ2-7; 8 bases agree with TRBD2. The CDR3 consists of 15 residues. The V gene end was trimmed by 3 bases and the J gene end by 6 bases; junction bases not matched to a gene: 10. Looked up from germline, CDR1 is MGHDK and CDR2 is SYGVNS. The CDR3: CASSDRGRPLGEQYF. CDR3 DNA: TGTGCCAGCAGTGATCGCGGGAGGCCCCTCGGCGAGCAGTACTTC.

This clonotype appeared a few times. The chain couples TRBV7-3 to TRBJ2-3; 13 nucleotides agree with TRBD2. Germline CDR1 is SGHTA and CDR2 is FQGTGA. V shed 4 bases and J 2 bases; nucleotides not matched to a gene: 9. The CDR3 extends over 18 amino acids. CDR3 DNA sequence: TGTGCCAGCAGCTCCGGACTAGCGGGAGTTCGGGCCACAGATACGCAGTATTTT. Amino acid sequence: CASSSGLAGVRATDTQYF.

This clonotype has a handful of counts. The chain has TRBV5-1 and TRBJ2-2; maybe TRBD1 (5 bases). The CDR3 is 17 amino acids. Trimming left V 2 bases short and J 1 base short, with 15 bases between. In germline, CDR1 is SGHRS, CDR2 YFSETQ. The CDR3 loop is CASSFQFLQGNTGELFF. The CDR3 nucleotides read TGCGCCAGCAGCTTTCAATTTCTCCAGGGGAACACCGGGGAGCTGTTTTTT.

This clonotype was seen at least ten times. CDR3 region: CASSQDKGQPQHF. In DNA, the CDR3 is TGTGCCAGCAGCCAAGATAAAGGTCAGCCCCAGCATTTT. The chain employs TRBV3-1 and TRBJ1-5; D gene ambiguous. Trimming stripped 0 bases from V and 6 bases from J, with 6 bases between. Germline V lookup: CDR1 LGHDT, CDR2 YNNKEL (reference sequence). There are 13 residues in the CDR3.

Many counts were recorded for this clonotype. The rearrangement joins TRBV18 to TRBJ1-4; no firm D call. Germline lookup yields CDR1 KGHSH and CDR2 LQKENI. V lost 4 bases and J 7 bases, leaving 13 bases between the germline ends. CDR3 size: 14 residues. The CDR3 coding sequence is TGTGCCAGCTCACTGACAAATGGGCTTGAAAAACTGTTTTTT. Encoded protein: CASSLTNGLEKLFF.

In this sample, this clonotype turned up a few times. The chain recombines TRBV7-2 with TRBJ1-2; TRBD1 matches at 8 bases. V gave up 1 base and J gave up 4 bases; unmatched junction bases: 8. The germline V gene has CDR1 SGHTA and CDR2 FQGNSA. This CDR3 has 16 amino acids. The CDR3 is CASSLEGSTGGYGYTF. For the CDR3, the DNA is TGTGCCAGCAGCTTAGAGGGGTCAACAGGGGGCTATGGCTACACCTTC.

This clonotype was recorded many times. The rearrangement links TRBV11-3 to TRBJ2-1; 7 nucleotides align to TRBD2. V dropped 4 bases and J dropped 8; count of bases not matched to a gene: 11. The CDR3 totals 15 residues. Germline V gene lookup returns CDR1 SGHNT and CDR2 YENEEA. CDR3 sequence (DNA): TGTGCCAGCAGCTCGGGACTATCTCAAACCGATGAGCAGTTCTTC. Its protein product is CASSSGLSQTDEQFF.

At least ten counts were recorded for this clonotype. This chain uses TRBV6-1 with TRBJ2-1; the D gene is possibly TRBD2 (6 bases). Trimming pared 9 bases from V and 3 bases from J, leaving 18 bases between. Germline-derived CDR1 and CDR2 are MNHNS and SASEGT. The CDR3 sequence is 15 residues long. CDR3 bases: TGTGCCAGTGCCACTAGCCTGCCGAGCTACAATGAGCAGTTCTTC. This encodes CASATSLPSYNEQFF.

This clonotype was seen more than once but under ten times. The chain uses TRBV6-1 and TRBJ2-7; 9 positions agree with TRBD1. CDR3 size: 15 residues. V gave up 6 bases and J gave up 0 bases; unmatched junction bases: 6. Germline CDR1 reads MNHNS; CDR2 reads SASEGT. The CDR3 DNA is TGTGCCAGCAGCCGCGACAGGGGGGGCTCCTACGAGCAGTACTTC. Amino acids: CASSRDRGGSYEQYF.